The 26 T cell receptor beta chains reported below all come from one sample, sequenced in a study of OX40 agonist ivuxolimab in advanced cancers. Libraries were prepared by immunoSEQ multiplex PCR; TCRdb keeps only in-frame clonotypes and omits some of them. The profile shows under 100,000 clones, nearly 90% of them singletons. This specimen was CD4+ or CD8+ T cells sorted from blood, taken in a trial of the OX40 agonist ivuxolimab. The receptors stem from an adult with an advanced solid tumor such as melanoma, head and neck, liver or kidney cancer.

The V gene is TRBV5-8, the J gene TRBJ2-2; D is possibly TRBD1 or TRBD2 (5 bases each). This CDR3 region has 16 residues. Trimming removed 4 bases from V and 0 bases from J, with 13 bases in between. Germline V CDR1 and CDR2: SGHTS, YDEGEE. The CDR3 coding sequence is TGTGCCAGCAGCCTGAATTTGGGACCGAACACCGGGGAGCTGTTTTTT. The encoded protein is CASSLNLGPNTGELFF.

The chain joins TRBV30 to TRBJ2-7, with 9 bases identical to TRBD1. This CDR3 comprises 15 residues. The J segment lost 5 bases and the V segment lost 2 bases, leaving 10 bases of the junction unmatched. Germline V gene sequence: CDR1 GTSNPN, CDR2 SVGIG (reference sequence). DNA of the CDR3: TGTGCCTGGAGTTTAGCCGGGACAGGGACCCACGAGCAGTACTTC. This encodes CAWSLAGTGTHEQYF.

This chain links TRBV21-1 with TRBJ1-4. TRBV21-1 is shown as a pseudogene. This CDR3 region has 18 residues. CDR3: CASSKEGTEGPTNEKLFF. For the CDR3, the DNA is TGTGCCAGCAGCAAAGAGGGAACGGAAGGTCCGACTAATGAAAAACTGTTTTTT.

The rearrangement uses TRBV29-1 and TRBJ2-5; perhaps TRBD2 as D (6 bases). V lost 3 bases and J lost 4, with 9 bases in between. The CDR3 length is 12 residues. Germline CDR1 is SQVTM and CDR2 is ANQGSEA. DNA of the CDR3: TGCAGCGTTGAGGCCGGGGGAGAGACCCAGTACTTC. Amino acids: CSVEAGGETQYF.

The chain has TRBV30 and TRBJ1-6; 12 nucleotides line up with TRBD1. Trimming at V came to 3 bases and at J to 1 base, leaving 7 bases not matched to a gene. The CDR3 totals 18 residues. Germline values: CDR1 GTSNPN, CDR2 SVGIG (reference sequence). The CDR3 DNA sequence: TGTGCCTGGAGGACCGGGACAGGGGGCTATTCCTATAATTCACCCCTCCACTTT. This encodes CAWRTGTGGYSYNSPLHF.

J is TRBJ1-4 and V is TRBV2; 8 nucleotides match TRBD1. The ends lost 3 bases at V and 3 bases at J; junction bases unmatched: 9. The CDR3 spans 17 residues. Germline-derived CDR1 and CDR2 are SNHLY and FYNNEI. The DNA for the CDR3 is TGTGCCAGCAGTGAGAGCGGCAGGGGGCCGTCTAATGAAAAACTGTTTTTT. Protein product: CASSESGRGPSNEKLFF. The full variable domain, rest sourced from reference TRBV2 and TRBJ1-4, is EPEVTQTPSHQVTQMGQEVILRCVPISNHLYFYWYRQILGQKVEFLVSFYNNEISEKSEIFDDQFSVERPDGSNFTLKIRSTKLEDSAMYFCASSESGRGPSNEKLFFGSGTQLSVL.

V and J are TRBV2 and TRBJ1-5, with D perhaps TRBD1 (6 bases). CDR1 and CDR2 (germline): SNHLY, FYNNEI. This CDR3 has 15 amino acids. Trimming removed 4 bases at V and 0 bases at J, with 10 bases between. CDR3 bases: TGTGCCAGCAGTGGGACAGCAAATAGCAATCAGCCCCAGCATTTT. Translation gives CASSGTANSNQPQHF. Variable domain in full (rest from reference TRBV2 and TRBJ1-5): EPEVTQTPSHQVTQMGQEVILRCVPISNHLYFYWYRQILGQKVEFLVSFYNNEISEKSEIFDDQFSVERPDGSNFTLKIRSTKLEDSAMYFCASSGTANSNQPQHFGDGTRLSIL.

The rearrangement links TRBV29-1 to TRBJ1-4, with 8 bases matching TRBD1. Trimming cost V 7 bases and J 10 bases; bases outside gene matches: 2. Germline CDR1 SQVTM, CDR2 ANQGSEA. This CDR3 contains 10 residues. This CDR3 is CSDTGGKLFF. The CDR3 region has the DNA TGCAGCGATACAGGGGGAAAACTGTTTTTT.

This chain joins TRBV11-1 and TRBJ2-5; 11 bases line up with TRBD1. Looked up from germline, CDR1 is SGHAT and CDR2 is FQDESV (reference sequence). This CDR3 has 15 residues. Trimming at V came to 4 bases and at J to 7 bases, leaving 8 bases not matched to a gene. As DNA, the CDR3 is TGTGCCAGCAGCTCTGAGGACAGGGGGCTAGGGACCCAGTACTTC. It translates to CASSSEDRGLGTQYF.

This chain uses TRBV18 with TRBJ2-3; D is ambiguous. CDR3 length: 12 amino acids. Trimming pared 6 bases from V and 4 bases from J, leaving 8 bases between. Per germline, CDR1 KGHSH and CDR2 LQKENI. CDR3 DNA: TGTGCCAGCTCCCCGACCTCAGATACGCAGTATTTT. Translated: CASSPTSDTQYF.

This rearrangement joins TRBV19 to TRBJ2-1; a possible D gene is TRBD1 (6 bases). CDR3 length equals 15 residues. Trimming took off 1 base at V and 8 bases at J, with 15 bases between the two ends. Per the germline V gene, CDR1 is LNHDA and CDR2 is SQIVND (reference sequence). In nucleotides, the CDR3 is TGTGCCAGTAGTATAGTGGGGGCGCGACAGCATGAGCAGTTCTTC. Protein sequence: CASSIVGARQHEQFF.

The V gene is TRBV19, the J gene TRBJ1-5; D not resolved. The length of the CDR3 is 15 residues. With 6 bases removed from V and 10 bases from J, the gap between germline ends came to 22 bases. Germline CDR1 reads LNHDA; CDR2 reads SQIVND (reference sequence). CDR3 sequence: CASRSDGSGSIPQHF. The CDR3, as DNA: TGTGCCAGTAGATCGGATGGTTCGGGATCAATCCCCCAGCATTTT.

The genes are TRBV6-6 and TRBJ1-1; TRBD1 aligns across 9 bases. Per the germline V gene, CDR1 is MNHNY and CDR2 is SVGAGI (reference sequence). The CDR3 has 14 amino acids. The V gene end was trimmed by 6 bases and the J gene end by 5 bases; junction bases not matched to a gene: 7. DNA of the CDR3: TGTGCCAGCAGGGACAGGGGTACGGGAACTGAAGCTTTCTTT. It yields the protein CASRDRGTGTEAFF.

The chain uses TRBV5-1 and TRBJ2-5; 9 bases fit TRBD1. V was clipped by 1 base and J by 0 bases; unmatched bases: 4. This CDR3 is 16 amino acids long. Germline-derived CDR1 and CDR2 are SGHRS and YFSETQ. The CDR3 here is CASSLRTGANQETQYF. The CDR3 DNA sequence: TGCGCCAGCAGCTTGAGGACAGGGGCGAACCAAGAGACCCAGTACTTC. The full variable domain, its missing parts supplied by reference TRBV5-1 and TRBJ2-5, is KAGVTQTPRYLIKTRGQQVTLSCSPISGHRSVSWYQQTPGQGLQFLFEYFSETQRNKGNFPGRFSGRQFSNSRSEMNVSTLELGDSALYLCASSLRTGANQETQYFGPGTRLLVL.

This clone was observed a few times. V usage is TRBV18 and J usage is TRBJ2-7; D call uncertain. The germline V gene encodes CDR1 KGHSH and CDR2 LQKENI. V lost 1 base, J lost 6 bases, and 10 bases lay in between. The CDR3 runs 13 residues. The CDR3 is CASSPQGNSEQYF. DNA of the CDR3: TGTGCCAGCTCACCACAGGGAAACTCCGAGCAGTACTTC.

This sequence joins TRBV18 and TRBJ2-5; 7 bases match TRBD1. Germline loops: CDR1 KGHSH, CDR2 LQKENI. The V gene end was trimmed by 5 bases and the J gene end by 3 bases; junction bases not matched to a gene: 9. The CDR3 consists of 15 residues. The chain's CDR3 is CASSGWNQGEETQYF. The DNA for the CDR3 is TGTGCCAGCTCAGGATGGAATCAGGGGGAAGAGACCCAGTACTTC.

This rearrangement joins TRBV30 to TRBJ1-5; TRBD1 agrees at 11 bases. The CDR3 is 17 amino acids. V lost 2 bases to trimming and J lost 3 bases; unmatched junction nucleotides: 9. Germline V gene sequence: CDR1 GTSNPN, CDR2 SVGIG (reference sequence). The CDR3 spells CAWSTPRTGGFNQPQHF. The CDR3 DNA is TGTGCCTGGAGTACACCTCGGACAGGGGGCTTCAATCAGCCCCAGCATTTT.

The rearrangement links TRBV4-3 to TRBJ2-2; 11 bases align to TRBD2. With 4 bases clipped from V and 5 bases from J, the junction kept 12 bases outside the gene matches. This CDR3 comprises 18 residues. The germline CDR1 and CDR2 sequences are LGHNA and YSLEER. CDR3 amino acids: CASSRSSPTSGVTGELFF. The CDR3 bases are TGCGCCAGCAGCCGAAGTTCACCGACTAGCGGGGTTACCGGGGAGCTGTTTTTT.

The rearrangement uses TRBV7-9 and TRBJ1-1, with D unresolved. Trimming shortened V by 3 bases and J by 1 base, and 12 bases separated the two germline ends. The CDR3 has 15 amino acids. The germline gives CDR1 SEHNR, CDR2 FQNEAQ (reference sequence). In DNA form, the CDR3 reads TGTGCCAGCAGCTTCCCACAAATTGGGAACACTGAAGCTTTCTTT. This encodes CASSFPQIGNTEAFF.

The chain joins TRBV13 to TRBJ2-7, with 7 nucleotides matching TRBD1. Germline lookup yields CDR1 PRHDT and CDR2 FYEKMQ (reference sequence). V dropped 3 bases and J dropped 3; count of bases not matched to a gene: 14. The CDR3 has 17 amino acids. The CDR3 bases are TGTGCCAGCAGCTTGGAAAACAGGGGCCTCACCTACTACGAGCAGTACTTC. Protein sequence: CASSLENRGLTYYEQYF.

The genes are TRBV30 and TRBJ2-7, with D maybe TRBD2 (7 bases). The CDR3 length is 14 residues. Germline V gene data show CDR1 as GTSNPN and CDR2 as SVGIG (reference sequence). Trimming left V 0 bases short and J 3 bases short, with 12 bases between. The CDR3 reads CAWSVLGGGYEQYF. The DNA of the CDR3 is TGTGCCTGGAGTGTACTGGGAGGGGGCTACGAGCAGTACTTC.

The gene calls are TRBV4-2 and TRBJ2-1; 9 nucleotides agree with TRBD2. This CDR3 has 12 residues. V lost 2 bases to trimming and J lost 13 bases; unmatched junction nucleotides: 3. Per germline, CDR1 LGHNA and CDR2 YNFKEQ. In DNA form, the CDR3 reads TGTGCCAGCAGCCAATTTAGCGGGAGTCAGTTCTTC. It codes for CASSQFSGSQFF.

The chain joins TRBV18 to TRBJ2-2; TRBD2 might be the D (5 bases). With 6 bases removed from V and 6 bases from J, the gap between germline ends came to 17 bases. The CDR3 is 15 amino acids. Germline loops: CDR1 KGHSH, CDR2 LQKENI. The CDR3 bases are TGTGCCAGCTCCCGTACTTCCGGGATAGCCGGGGAGCTGTTTTTT. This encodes CASSRTSGIAGELFF.

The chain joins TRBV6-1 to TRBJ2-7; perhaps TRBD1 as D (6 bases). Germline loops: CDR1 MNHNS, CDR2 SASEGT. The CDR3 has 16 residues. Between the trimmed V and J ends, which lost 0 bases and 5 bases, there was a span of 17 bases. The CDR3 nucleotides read TGTGCCAGCAGTGAAGCTCTGGGGGCAATTTGGGACGAGCAGTACTTC. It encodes CASSEALGAIWDEQYF.

The CDR3 reads CACTTGGSTQPQHF. CDR3 nucleotide sequence: TGTGCCTGCACAACAGGGGGCTCGACTCAGCCCCAGCATTTT. The chain is built from TRBV30 and TRBJ1-5; 9 bases fit TRBD1. Trimming took 6 bases from V and 6 from J; bases not matched to a gene: 9. The CDR3 is 14 residues long. Germline CDR1 GTSNPN, CDR2 SVGIG (reference sequence).

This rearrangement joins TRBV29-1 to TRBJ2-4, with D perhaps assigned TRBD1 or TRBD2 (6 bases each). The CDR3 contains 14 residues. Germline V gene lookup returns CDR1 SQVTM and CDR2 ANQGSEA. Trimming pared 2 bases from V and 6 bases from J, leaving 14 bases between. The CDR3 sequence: CSVEITGRSNIQYF. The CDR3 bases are TGCAGCGTTGAAATTACAGGGAGGTCAAACATTCAGTACTTC. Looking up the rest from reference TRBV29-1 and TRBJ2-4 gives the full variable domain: SAVISQKPSRDICQRGTSLTIQCQVDSQVTMMFWYRQQPGQSLTLIATANQGSEATYESGFVIDKFPISRPNLTFSTLTVSNMSPEDSSIYLCSVEITGRSNIQYFGAGTRLSVL.